Presented here are 8 T cell receptor beta chains from one specimen sequenced in a study of cytomegalovirus exposure and HLA in healthy donors. The PCR was carried out with 60 Vbeta primers and 13 Jbeta primers. The repertoire was sequenced with immunoSEQ multiplex PCR; TCRdb's copy has only in-frame clones and lacks some. The table lists roughly 220,000 clones, 65% to 85% of them singletons. The sequenced material came from PBMCs. All receptors come from a young man in good health and CMV-seronegative.

This clone was picked up a small number of times. The genes are TRBV28 and TRBJ2-5; the match to TRBD2 covers 12 bases. CDR3 size: 18 residues. CDR1 is MDHEN and CDR2 is SYDVKM in the germline V gene. J was trimmed by 4 bases and V by 6 bases; bases with no gene match: 15. CDR3 DNA: TGTGCCAGCAGCCCCGGACTAGCGGGGCCTCGAACAACAGAGACCCAGTACTTC. This gives the protein CASSPGLAGPRTTETQYF.

With regard to this clone: One end of the junction does not line up with germline, which may come from a read error. V and J are TRBV7-9 and TRBJ1-2; D possibly corresponds to TRBD1 (6 bases). The CDR3 extends over 14 amino acids. Germline V gene sequence: CDR1 SEHNR, CDR2 FQNEAQ (reference sequence). The CDR3 reads CSSSLVGANYGYTF. CDR3 nucleotides: TGTTCCAGCAGCTTAGTGGGGGCGAACTATGGCTACACCTTC.

The chain uses TRBV7-9 and TRBJ1-2, with 7 bases lining up with TRBD1. V dropped 5 bases and J dropped 7; count of bases not matched to a gene: 22. Germline V gene sequence: CDR1 SEHNR, CDR2 FQNEAQ (reference sequence). This CDR3 spans 18 amino acids. This CDR3 reads CASSPRGADPFGAGGYTF. The CDR3 DNA sequence: TGTGCCAGCAGCCCCAGGGGGGCAGACCCTTTCGGAGCTGGTGGCTACACCTTC.

The V call is TRBV27, the J call TRBJ1-2; a weak D match, TRBD1 (6 bases). CDR3 length equals 14 residues. Trimming shortened V by 8 bases and J by 4 bases, and 17 bases separated the two germline ends. Germline CDR1 MNHEY, CDR2 SMNVEV (reference sequence). The CDR3 nucleotides read TGTGCCAGCTCAGGGGCTGGACAGCTCTATGGCTACACCTTC. Residues: CASSGAGQLYGYTF.

This chain joins TRBV5-6 and TRBJ2-5; possible D gene TRBD2, 7 bases. The germline V gene has CDR1 SGHDT and CDR2 YYEEEE. V gave up 6 bases and J gave up 3 bases, with 18 bases separating them. The CDR3 is 15 amino acids. CDR3 coding DNA: TGTGCCAGCACCCTTGGGGGCGGGGGAGAAGAGACCCAGTACTTC. Translating it yields CASTLGGGGEETQYF. The variable domain in full, completed from reference TRBV5-6 and TRBJ2-5, reads DAGVTQSPTHLIKTRGQQVTLRCSPKSGHDTVSWYQQALGQGPQFIFQYYEEEERQRGNFPDRFSGHQFPNYSSELNVNALLLGDSALYLCASTLGGGGEETQYFGPGTRLLVL.

This sequence joins TRBV28 and TRBJ1-6; D unclear. Trimming shortened V by 2 bases and J by 9 bases, and 14 bases separated the two germline ends. This CDR3 comprises 15 residues. Germline values: CDR1 MDHEN, CDR2 SYDVKM. The CDR3 bases are TGTGCCAGCAGTTTAAATGAGGGCTTCGGTTCACCCCTCCACTTT. Its translation is CASSLNEGFGSPLHF.

The rearrangement uses TRBV5-4 and TRBJ2-7, with 8 bases lining up with TRBD1. The CDR3 contains 15 residues. V dropped 2 bases and J dropped 2; count of bases not matched to a gene: 6. Looked up from germline, CDR1 is SGHNT and CDR2 is YYREEE (reference sequence). The DNA of the CDR3 is TGTGCCAGCAGCTTAGACAGGGGAACTACCTACGAGCAGTACTTC. Translated, it gives CASSLDRGTTYEQYF.

CDR3 sequence reads: CASSSAGTVNTEAFF. CDR3 nucleotides: TGCGCCAGCAGCTCTGCAGGGACAGTGAACACTGAAGCTTTCTTT. V usage is TRBV5-1 and J usage is TRBJ1-1, with 7 positions matching TRBD1. With V trimmed by 3 bases and J by 0 bases, 5 bases remained unmatched. Germline values: CDR1 SGHRS, CDR2 YFSETQ. This CDR3 spans 15 amino acids.